The sequence of this T cell receptor beta chain was determined in a study of cytomegalovirus exposure and HLA in healthy donors. Study-level findings and limits: Most likely, a cluster of highly shared sequence variants arose as a sequencing artifact. Cytomegalovirus-associated TCR beta chains were listed, numbering 150 to 200. Among donors in an Asian-associated ancestry cluster, a later analysis reportedly found fewer N-insertions than the approximately 670-donor mean.

Primers for the PCR totalled 60 Vbeta and 13 Jbeta. Sequenced by immunoSEQ multiplex PCR; TCRdb stores in-frame clones only, minus some. The data show around 64,000 clones, approximately 90% seen once. Germline values: CDR1 SQVTM, CDR2 ANQGSEA. The CDR3 is 17 residues long. This clone was picked up one time. Its antigen is as yet unknown. The germline gene is not matched at one end of the junction; a read error may be the cause. The donors gave bone marrow, and they were healthy. The rearrangement uses TRBV29-1 and TRBJ2-3, with TRBD2 identical over 11 bases. The source of this sequence is a woman in her 30s in good health and CMV-seropositive. The material sequenced was PBMCs. CDR3 nucleotide sequence: TGCAGCGGGACCGGGACTAGCGGCGCCCTTAGCACAGATGCGCAGTATTTT. Translated, it gives CSGTGTSGALSTDAQYF.